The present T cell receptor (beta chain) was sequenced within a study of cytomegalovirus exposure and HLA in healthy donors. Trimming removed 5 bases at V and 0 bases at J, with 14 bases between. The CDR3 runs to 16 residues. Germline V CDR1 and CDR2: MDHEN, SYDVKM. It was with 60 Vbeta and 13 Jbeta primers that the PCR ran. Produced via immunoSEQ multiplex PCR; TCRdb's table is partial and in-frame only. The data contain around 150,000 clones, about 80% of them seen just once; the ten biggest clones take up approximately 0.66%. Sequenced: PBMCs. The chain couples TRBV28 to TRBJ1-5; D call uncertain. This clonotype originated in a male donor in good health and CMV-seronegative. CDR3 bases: TGTGCCAGCAGTCCCCGGGGAGGTTATAGCAATCAGCCCCAGCATTTT. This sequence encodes CASSPRGGYSNQPQHF. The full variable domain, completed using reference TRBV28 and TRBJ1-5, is DVKVTQSSRYLVKRTGEKVFLECVQDMDHENMFWYRQDPGLGLRLIYFSYDVKMKEKGDIPEGYSVSREKKERFSLILESASTNQTSMYLCASSPRGGYSNQPQHFGDGTRLSIL.